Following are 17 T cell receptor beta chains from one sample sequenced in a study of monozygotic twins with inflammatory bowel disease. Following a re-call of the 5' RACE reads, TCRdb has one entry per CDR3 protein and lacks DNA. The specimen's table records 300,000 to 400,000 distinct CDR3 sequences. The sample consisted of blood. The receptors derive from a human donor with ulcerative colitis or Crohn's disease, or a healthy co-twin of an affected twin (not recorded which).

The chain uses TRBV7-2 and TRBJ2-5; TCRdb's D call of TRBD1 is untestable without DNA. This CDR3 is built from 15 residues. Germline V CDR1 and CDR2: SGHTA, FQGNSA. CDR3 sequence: CASSLYGEPQETQYF.

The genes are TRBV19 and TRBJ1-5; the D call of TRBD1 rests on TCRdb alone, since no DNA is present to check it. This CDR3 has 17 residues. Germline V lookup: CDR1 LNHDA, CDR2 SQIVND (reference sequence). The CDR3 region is CATNPRDNSWGNQPQHF.

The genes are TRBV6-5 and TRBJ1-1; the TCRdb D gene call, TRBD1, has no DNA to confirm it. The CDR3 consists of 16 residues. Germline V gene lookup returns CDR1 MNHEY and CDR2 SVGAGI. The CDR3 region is CASSYSNRGLNTEAFF.

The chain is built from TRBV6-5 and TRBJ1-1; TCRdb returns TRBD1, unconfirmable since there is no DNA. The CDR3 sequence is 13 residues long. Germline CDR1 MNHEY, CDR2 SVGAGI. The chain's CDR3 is CASKGQGRTEAFF.

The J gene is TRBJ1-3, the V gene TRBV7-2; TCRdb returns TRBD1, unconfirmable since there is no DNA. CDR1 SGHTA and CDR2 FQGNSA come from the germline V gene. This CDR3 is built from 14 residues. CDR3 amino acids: CASRTGPPGNTIYF.

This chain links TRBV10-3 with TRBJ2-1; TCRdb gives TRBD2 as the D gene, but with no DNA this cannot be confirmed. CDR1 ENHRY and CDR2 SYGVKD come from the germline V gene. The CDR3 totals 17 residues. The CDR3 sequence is CAISGLSLTGAYNEQFF.

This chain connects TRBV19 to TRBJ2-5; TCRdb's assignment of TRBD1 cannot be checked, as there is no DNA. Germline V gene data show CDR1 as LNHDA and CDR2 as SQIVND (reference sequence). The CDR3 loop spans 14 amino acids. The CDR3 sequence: CASSILGEIETQYF.

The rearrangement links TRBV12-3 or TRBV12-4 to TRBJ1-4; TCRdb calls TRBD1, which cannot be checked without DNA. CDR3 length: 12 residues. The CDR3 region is CASSLDPGQLFF.

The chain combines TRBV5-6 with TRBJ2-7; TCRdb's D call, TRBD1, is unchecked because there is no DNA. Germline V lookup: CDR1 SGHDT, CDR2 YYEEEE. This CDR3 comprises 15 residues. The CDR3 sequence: CASSLVRGQLNEQYF.

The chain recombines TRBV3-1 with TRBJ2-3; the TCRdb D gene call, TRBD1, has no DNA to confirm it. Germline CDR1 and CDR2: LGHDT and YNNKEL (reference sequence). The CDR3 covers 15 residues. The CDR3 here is CASSQPGQSTDTQYF.

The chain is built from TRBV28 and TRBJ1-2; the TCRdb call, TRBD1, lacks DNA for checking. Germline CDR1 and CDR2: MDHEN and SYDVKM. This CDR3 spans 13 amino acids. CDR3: CASRSGTPYGYTF.

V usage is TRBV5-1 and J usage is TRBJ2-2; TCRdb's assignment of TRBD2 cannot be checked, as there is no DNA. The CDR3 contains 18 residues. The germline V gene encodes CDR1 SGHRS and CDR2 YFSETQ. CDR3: CASSRTILAGDPPGELFF.

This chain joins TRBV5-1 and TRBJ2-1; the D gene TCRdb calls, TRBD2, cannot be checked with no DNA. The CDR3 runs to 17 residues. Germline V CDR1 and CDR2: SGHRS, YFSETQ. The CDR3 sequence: CASSLDYSGSSYNEQFF.

This chain's CDR3 is CASRGGVVTFF. This chain joins TRBV7-3 and TRBJ1-1. This CDR3 comprises 11 residues. Germline V lookup: CDR1 SGHTA, CDR2 FQGTGA.

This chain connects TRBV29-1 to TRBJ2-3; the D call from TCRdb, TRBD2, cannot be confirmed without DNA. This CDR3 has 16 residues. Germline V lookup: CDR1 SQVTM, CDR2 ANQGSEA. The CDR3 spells CSVVPSGDTSTDTQYF.

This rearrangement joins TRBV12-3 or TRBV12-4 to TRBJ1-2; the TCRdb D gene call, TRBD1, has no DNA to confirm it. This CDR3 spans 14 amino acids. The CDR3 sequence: CASRTGSGNYGYTF.

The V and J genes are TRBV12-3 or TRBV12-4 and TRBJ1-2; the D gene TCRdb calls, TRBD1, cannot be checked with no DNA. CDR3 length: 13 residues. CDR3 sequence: CASSFAGGYGYTF.